The sequence of this T cell receptor beta chain was determined in a study of T cells in Graves' hyperthyroidism and ophthalmopathy (dated by TCRdb to the late 2010s). About the full investigation: Peripheral blood samples were taken at initial diagnosis, before any treatment was given. Following sampling, methimazole starting at 30 mg daily was given to hyperthyroidism patients, and high-dose intravenous methylprednisolone was given to ophthalmopathy patients. An independent validation cohort of 18 to 20 hyperthyroidism patients and roughly 16 patients who later progressed to ophthalmopathy tested prospective prediction of ophthalmopathy. The paper describes TCR Vbeta CDR3 sequencing of about 140 peripheral blood samples, made up of 43 ophthalmopathy patients, 70 to 75 hyperthyroidism patients and 17 progressor patients. In addition, the study compared T-cell repertoires in thyroid tissue and in blood from roughly six Graves' hyperthyroidism patients. The approximately 90 discovery patients were randomly split 7:3 into training and test sets. To identify distinguishing TCR V-J signatures, a discovery cohort of 95 to 100 patients was used, comprising approximately 40 with Graves' ophthalmopathy and 57 with stable Graves' hyperthyroidism. Overall study results and their limits: Most expanded thyroid clonotypes (frequency above 0.001) were also detected in blood, a finding suggesting that blood repertoires may reflect thyroid immune responses. In cross-validation, a model built on a 13 V-J signature told ophthalmopathy apart from stable hyperthyroidism with 87.88% sensitivity and roughly 83% specificity, and in testing the same model reached 80%/75%. Sample size was not statistically predetermined, and blinding of investigators to group allocation was not performed. During validation, the model predicted progression to ophthalmopathy a median of roughly six months ahead of onset, with more than 60% sensitivity and 72.22% specificity.

Stable Graves' hyperthyroidism was defined as no progression to ophthalmopathy during 18 months of follow-up. Hyperthyroidism patients were newly diagnosed, had a disease duration of under 2 months, and were aged 18 to 65 years. Exclusion was applied to patients with uncontrolled infections, other autoimmune diseases, pregnancy or lactation. Diagnoses were based on clinical symptoms, serum thyroxine and TRAb, thyroid ultrasound and orbital computed tomography. Ficoll-Paque density gradient centrifugation was used to isolate PBMCs from around 10 ml of fresh peripheral blood. Total RNA was extracted using Trizol reagent, and RNA quality was assessed on an Agilent 2100 Bioanalyzer. This clonotype was found many times. This clone's antigen is unknown. No much larger clonotype is one base removed from it; base qualities were not supplied. The TCR beta CDR3 regions were amplified from RNA transcripts. For the first round of RT-PCR on the TCR CDR3, the HTBI primer set was used together with the Qiagen OneStep RT-PCR kit. A second multiplex PCR round built the libraries, followed by size selection and purification. The libraries were sequenced on an Illumina HiSeq2000 using paired-end 100 bp reads. Per the source publication's procedure: Raw data were processed with SOAPnuke, discarding reads with adapters, uncalled bases, mean Phred below 15, or no exact constant-primer or identifier match. COPE v1.2.5 was used to merge the high-quality paired reads, and each unique nucleotide sequence was defined as a clonotype. Clonotypes were aligned to IMGT TRBV, TRBD and TRBJ reference segments using MiTCR v1.1. The analysis was restricted to V-J combinations with a frequency above 0.0001, which together covered 99.2% of the repertoires. The TCS score was defined as F50 (clonal expansion) divided by E x V (chaos), with BLOSUM62-based TCRdist calculated between CDR3 peptides within each V-J. Welch's t-statistics and random forest reduced roughly 500 V-J features to 10 to 15, which were used in a naive Bayes classifier (R e1071). Using fastp at Q25 and MiXCR, TCRdb reprocessed the public reads and kept productive beta chains. Duplicate CDR3 protein sequences are folded into a single record with the most common DNA and genes. These V and J calls derive from TCRdb rather than the authors' analysis. A total of more than 450,000 distinct CDR3 sequences appear in this sample, around 15% of them only once. In total, the top ten clones hold approximately 15% of the sample.

CDR1 and CDR2 are read off the germline V gene (reference sequence) as LGHDT and YNNKEL. Inclusive of the bounding cysteine and phenylalanine, the CDR3 is 17 residues long. The CDR3 DNA has 51 bases and is translated from base 1. V and J lose 0 bases and 2 bases, and a span of 14 bases separates them. The receptor was derived from a woman in her thirties or forties with Graves' hyperthyroidism. Source material: blood. In this chain, TRBV3-1 is recombined with TRBJ1-5; the D gene is not confidently resolved. In nucleotides, the sequence is TGTGCCAGCAGCCAAGATGTTTCGGGAAGGGGCAATCAGCCCCAGCATTTT. Its protein is CASSQDVSGRGNQPQHF.